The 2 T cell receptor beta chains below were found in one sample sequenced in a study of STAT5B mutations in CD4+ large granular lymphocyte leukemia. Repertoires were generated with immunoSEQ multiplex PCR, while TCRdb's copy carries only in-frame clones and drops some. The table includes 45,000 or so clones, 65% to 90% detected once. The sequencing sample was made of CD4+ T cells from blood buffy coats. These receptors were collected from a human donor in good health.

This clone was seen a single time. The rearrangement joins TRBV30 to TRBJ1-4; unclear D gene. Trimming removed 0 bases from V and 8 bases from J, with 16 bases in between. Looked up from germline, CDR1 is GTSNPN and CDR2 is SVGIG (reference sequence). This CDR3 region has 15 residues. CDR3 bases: TGTGCCTGGAGTGTACCCGGGGTGGTAGGGGAAAAACTGTTTTTT. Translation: CAWSVPGVVGEKLFF.

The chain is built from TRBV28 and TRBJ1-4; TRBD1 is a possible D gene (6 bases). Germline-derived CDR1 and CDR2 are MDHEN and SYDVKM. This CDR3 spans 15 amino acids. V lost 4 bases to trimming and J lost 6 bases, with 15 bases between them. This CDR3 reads CASSWGPGSDEKLFF. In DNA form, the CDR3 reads TGTGCCAGCAGTTGGGGGCCGGGGTCGGATGAAAAACTGTTTTTT.